The source of this T cell receptor (beta chain) is a study of blood T cell repertoires in COVID-19. The table came from immunoSEQ multiplex PCR; TCRdb's copy has only in-frame clones and leaves some out. The sample has about 210,000 clones, roughly nine tenths seen once. Trimming took 7 bases from V and 2 from J, leaving 12 bases between them. This CDR3 has 14 amino acids. The germline gives CDR1 LNHDA, CDR2 SQIVND (reference sequence). This sequence was found in a man aged 35-49 years with acute or convalescent COVID-19. V is TRBV19 and J is TRBJ1-5; possible D gene TRBD1, 5 bases. What was sequenced was peripheral blood. DNA of the CDR3: TGTGCCAGTAATTTGATAGGGGGCAATCAGCCCCAGCATTTT. Its translation: CASNLIGGNQPQHF.